One and the same sample provided the 17 T cell receptor beta chains below, sequenced in a study of OX40 agonist ivuxolimab in advanced cancers. TCRdb keeps only in-frame clones here, not all; method: immunoSEQ multiplex PCR. The table has tens of thousands of clones, 85% to 90% seen once; the top ten hold 21%. Sequencing was performed on CD4+ or CD8+ T cells sorted from blood, taken in a trial of the OX40 agonist ivuxolimab. The receptor set was obtained from an adult with an advanced solid tumor such as melanoma, head and neck, liver or kidney cancer.

The J gene is TRBJ2-1, the V gene TRBV9, with TRBD1 matching 7 bases. The V segment lost 4 bases and the J segment 0 bases; nucleotides outside the gene matches: 4. The V gene's germline CDR1 is SGDLS and CDR2 YYNGEE. The CDR3 has 15 residues. CDR3 DNA: TGTGCCAGCAGCCCCGAGGGGGCCTCCTACAATGAGCAGTTCTTC. It specifies CASSPEGASYNEQFF.

The sample holds a few counts of this clone. Other DNA variants within this sample encode the same CDR3. The chain joins TRBV6-5 to TRBJ2-5; D is unresolved. The germline gives CDR1 MNHEY, CDR2 SVGAGI. V gave up 0 bases and J gave up 4 bases, with 6 bases separating them. The CDR3 is made up of 13 amino acids. For the CDR3, the DNA is TGTGCCAGCAGTTACTCGGACGGAGAGACCCAGTACTTC. Protein product: CASSYSDGETQYF.

This clone is a singleton in its sample. J is TRBJ2-5 and V is TRBV6-5, with D uncertain. CDR3 length equals 13 residues. V dropped 5 bases and J dropped 4 bases, with 11 bases sitting between them. Germline lookup yields CDR1 MNHEY and CDR2 SVGAGI. This chain's CDR3 is CASSGPLGETQYF. The CDR3 coding sequence is TGTGCCAGCAGTGGACCCCTCGGAGAGACCCAGTACTTC.

The rearrangement uses TRBV18 and TRBJ2-1, with 12 bases identical to TRBD1. The V segment lost 6 bases and the J segment 8 bases; nucleotides outside the gene matches: 8. Germline CDR1 KGHSH, CDR2 LQKENI. CDR3 length: 15 amino acids. The CDR3 sequence is CASSLSGTGGDEQFF. The DNA for the CDR3 is TGTGCCAGCTCCTTGAGCGGGACAGGGGGCGATGAGCAGTTCTTC.

This clone appeared a few times. The chain couples TRBV7-2 to TRBJ2-1; D may match TRBD1 or TRBD2 (5 bases each). Germline CDR1 is SGHTA and CDR2 is FQGNSA. Trimming pared 2 bases from V and 7 bases from J, leaving 15 bases between. The CDR3 covers 15 residues. The CDR3 bases are TGTGCCAGCAGCTTACTAGAGAGCTGGGGGAATGAGCAGTTCTTC. Protein sequence: CASSLLESWGNEQFF.

V usage is TRBV4-1 and J usage is TRBJ2-1; 9 bases fit TRBD2. Germline CDR1 and CDR2: MGHRA and YSYEKL. CDR3 size: 16 residues. The V gene end was trimmed by 3 bases and the J gene end by 0 bases; junction bases not matched to a gene: 3. CDR3 nucleotide sequence: TGCGCCAGCAGCCAGGCGGGGGGGAGCTCCTACAATGAGCAGTTCTTC. As protein: CASSQAGGSSYNEQFF.

The genes are TRBV9 and TRBJ2-7; maybe TRBD1 (5 bases). The CDR3 has 14 residues. The V gene lost 3 bases and the J gene lost 2 bases, with 12 bases spanning the gap. CDR1 and CDR2 (germline): SGDLS, YYNGEE. CDR3 protein: CASSDPDNPYEQYF. The CDR3 region has the DNA TGTGCCAGCAGCGACCCGGACAATCCCTACGAGCAGTACTTC.

The sample holds one count of this clone. The chain links TRBV28 to TRBJ1-5; D possibly corresponds to TRBD1 (5 bases). From germline, CDR1 is MDHEN and CDR2 SYDVKM. This CDR3 spans 13 amino acids. V was clipped by 2 bases and J by 6 bases, with 8 bases between them. In DNA, the CDR3 is TGTGCCAGCAGTTTAAGGGGTTCTCAGCCCCAGCATTTT. It codes for CASSLRGSQPQHF.

This clone came up once. The rearrangement joins TRBV28 to TRBJ1-1, with D perhaps matching TRBD1 (5 bases). The ends were cut back, 4 bases at V and 4 bases at J, with 10 bases in the middle. The CDR3 loop spans 13 amino acids. Germline loops: CDR1 MDHEN, CDR2 SYDVKM. The CDR3 spells CASSSPGITEAFF. Written as DNA, the CDR3 is TGTGCCAGCAGTTCCCCAGGGATCACTGAAGCTTTCTTT.

This clone showed up just once. With a far larger clone one base away, a read error is the likely cause. DNA for the CDR3: TGTGCCAGCAGTTTGGGAACAGGACGCACCGGGGAGCTGCTTTTT. Protein sequence: CASSLGTGRTGELLF. The genes are TRBV28 and TRBJ2-2; D may match TRBD1 or TRBD2 (5 bases each). CDR1 and CDR2 (germline): MDHEN, SYDVKM. CDR3 size: 15 residues.

The chain recombines TRBV4-1 with TRBJ2-2; 10 bases align to TRBD1. The germline V gene has CDR1 MGHRA and CDR2 YSYEKL. The CDR3 is made up of 16 amino acids. Trimming removed 4 bases from V and 6 bases from J; junction bases left unmatched: 8. The CDR3 region is CASSPRTGGVAGELFF. The CDR3 DNA reads TGCGCCAGCAGCCCGCGGACAGGGGGGGTAGCCGGGGAGCTGTTTTTT.

This clone turned up a few times. This chain uses TRBV10-3 with TRBJ1-2; 7 nucleotides line up with TRBD1. V gave up 6 bases and J gave up 0 bases; unmatched junction bases: 4. CDR1 and CDR2 from the germline V gene are ENHRY and SYGVKD. The CDR3 is 14 residues long. The chain's CDR3 is CAIRWDSTNYGYTF. In DNA form, the CDR3 reads TGTGCCATCAGATGGGACAGCACTAACTATGGCTACACCTTC.

The rearrangement joins TRBV6-5 to TRBJ2-7; 7 bases agree with TRBD1. Germline CDR1 MNHEY, CDR2 SVGAGI. V trimming: 2 bases; J trimming: 2 bases; junction bases outside the gene matches: 6. The CDR3 has 15 residues. The CDR3, as DNA: TGTGCCAGCAGTTACCAGGGGGACAGCACCTACGAGCAGTACTTC. The encoded protein is CASSYQGDSTYEQYF.

The V call is TRBV28, the J call TRBJ1-3; D remains unclear. The V gene lost 5 bases and the J gene lost 0 bases, with 8 bases spanning the gap. Looked up from germline, CDR1 is MDHEN and CDR2 is SYDVKM. This CDR3 is built from 14 residues. CDR3 nucleotide sequence: TGTGCCAGCAGTGCACGGATCTCTGGAAACACCATATATTTT. This gives the protein CASSARISGNTIYF.

CDR3 in amino acids: CASSLGVVRGTDTQYF. As DNA, the CDR3 is TGTGCCAGCAGCTTAGGGGTGGTTAGAGGCACAGATACGCAGTATTTT. This chain links TRBV7-6 with TRBJ2-3; no clear D gene. The germline CDR1 and CDR2 sequences are SGHVS and FNYEAQ. Trimming cost V 1 base and J 1 base, with 12 bases left between them. The CDR3 is 16 residues long.

The rearrangement uses TRBV4-2 and TRBJ2-3; D tentatively reads TRBD1 or TRBD2 (5 bases each). Per the germline V gene, CDR1 is LGHNA and CDR2 is YNFKEQ. This CDR3 comprises 12 residues. V was cut by 8 bases and J by 2 bases, with 8 bases left in between. This chain's CDR3 is CASGGTTDTQYF. In nucleotides, the CDR3 is TGTGCCAGCGGGGGAACCACAGATACGCAGTATTTT.

The chain joins TRBV2 to TRBJ2-3; possible D gene TRBD2, 6 bases. CDR1 and CDR2 from the germline V gene are SNHLY and FYNNEI. V lost 4 bases and J 3 bases, leaving 8 bases between the germline ends. This CDR3 contains 13 residues. The CDR3 sequence: CASSGDWTDTQYF. The CDR3 nucleotides read TGTGCCAGCAGTGGGGACTGGACAGATACGCAGTATTTT.